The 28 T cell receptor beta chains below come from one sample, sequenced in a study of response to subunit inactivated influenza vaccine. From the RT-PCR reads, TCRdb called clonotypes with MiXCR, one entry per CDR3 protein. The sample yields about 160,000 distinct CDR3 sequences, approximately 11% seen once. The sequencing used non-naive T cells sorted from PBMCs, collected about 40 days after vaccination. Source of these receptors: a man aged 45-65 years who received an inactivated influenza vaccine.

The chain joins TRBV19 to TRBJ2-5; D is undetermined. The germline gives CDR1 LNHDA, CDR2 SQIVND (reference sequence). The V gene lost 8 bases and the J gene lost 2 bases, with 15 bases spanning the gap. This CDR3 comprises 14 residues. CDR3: CASSTDVEQETQYF. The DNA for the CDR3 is TGTGCCAGTTCAACCGATGTGGAGCAAGAGACCCAGTACTTC.

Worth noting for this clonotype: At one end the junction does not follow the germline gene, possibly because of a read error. CDR3 bases: TGCAGTACTAGCAACCGGACAGGGATAAATATTGGATCACCCCTCCACTTT. This codes for CSTSNRTGINIGSPLHF. The V call is TRBV20-1, the J call TRBJ1-6, with 8 bases matching TRBD1. From germline, CDR1 is DFQATT and CDR2 SNEGSKA (reference sequence). The CDR3 extends over 17 amino acids.

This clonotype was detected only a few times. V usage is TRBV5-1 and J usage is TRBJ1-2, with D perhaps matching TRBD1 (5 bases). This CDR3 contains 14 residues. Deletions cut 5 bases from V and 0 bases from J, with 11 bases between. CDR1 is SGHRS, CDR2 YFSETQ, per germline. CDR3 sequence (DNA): TGCGCCAGCAGAGCCTCAGGGTCTAACTATGGCTACACCTTC. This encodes CASRASGSNYGYTF.

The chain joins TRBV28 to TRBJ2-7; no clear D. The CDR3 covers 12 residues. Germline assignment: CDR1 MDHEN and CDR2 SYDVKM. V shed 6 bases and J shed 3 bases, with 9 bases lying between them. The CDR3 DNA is TGTGCCAGCAGGACGTCCCACTACGAGCAGTACTTC. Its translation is CASRTSHYEQYF.

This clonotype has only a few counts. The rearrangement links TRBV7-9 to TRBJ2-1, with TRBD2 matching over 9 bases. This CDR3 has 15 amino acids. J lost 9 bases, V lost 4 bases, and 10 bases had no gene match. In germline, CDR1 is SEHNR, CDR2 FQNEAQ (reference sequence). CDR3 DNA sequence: TGTGCCAGCAGCTCCTATAGCGGGAGATTGTCTGAGCAGTTCTTC. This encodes CASSSYSGRLSEQFF.

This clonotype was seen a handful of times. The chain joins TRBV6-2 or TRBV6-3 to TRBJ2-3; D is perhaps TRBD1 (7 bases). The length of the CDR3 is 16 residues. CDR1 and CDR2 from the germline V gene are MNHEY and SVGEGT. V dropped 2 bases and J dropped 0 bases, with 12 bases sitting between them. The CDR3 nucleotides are TGTGCCAGCAGTTACGGGGGGACAGACAGCACAGATACGCAGTATTTT. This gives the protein CASSYGGTDSTDTQYF.

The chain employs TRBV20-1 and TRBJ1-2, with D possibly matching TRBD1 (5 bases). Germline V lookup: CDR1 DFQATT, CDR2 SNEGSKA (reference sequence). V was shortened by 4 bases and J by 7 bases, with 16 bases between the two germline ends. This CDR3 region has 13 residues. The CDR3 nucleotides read TGCAGTGCTAACACGGGACGGAAGACTGGCTACACCTTC. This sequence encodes CSANTGRKTGYTF.

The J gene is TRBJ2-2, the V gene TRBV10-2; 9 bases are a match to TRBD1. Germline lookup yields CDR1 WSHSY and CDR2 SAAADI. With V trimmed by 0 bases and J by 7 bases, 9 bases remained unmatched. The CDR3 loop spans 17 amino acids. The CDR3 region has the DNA TGCGCCAGCAGTGAGTCGCGGGACAGGGTGTTCGGCGGGGAGCTGTTTTTT. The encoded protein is CASSESRDRVFGGELFF.

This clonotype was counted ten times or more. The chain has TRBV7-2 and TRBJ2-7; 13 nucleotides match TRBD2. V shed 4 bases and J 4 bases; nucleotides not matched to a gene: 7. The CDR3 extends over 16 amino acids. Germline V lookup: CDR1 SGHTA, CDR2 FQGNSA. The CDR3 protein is CASSSRTSGRTYEQYF. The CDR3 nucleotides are TGTGCCAGCAGCTCGCGGACTAGCGGGAGAACTTACGAGCAGTACTTC. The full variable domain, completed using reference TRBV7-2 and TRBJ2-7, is GAGVSQSPSNKVTEKGKDVELRCDPISGHTALYWYRQSLGQGLEFLIYFQGNSAPDKSGLPSDRFSAERTGGSVSTLTIQRTQQEDSAVYLCASSSRTSGRTYEQYFGPGTRLTVT.

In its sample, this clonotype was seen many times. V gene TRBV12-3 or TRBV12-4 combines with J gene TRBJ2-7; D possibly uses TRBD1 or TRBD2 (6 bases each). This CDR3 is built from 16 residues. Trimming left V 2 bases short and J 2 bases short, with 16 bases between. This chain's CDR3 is CASSLRRMRGAYEQYF. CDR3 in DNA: TGTGCCAGCAGTTTAAGGAGGATGAGGGGGGCCTACGAGCAGTACTTC.

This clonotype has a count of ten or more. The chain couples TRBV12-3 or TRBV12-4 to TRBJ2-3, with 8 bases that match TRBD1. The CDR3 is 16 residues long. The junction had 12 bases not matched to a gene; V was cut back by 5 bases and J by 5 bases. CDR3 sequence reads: CASSRYRDRREDTQYF. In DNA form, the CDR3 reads TGTGCCAGCAGTCGATACCGGGACAGGAGGGAAGATACGCAGTATTTT.

The CDR3 bases are TGTGCCTGCTGCCAATTGACAGGGTACCTCGCAGGGGCCAACGTCCTGACTTTC. The encoded protein is CACCQLTGYLAGANVLTF. The chain links TRBV3-1 to TRBJ2-6; 7 nucleotides match TRBD1. From germline, CDR1 is LGHDT and CDR2 YNNKEL (reference sequence). Trimming at V came to 11 bases and at J to 4 bases, leaving 20 bases not matched to a gene. The CDR3 spans 18 residues.

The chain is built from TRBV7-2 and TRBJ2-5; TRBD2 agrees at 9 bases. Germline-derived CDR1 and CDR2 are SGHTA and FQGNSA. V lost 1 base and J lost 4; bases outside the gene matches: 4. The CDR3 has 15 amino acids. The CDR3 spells CASSLGLAGRETQYF. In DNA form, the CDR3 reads TGTGCCAGCAGCTTAGGTCTAGCGGGAAGAGAGACCCAGTACTTC.

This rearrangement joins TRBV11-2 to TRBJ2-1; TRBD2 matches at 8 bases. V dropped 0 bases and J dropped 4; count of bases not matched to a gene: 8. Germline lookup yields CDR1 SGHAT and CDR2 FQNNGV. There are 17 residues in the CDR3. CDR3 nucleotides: TGTGCCAGCAGCTTAGATCCTACTAGCGGAGCATACAATGAGCAGTTCTTC. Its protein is CASSLDPTSGAYNEQFF.

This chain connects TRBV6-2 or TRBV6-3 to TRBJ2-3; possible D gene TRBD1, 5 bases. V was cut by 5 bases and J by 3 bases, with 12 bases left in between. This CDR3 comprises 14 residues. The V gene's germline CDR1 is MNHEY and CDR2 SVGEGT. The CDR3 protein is CASSARRDTDTQYF. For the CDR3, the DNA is TGTGCCAGCAGTGCCCGCAGGGATACAGATACGCAGTATTTT.

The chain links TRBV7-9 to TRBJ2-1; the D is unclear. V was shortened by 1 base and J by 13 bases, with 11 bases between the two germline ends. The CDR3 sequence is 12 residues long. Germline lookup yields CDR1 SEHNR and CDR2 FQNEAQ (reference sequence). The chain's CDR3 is CASSLVSELQFF. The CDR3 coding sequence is TGTGCCAGCAGCTTAGTTTCGGAATTACAGTTCTTC.

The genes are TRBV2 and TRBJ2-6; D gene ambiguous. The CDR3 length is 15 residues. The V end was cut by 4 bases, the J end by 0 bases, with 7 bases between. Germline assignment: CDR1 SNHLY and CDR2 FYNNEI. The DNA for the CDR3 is TGTGCCAGCAGTGTAAAGTTCTCTGGGGCCAACGTCCTGACTTTC. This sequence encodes CASSVKFSGANVLTF.

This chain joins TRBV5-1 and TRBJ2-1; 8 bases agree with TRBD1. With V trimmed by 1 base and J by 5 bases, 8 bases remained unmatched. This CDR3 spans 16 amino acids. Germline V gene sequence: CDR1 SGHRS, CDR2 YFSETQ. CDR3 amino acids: CASSLFGQGANNEQFF. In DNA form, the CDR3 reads TGCGCCAGCAGCTTGTTCGGGCAGGGGGCTAACAATGAGCAGTTCTTC. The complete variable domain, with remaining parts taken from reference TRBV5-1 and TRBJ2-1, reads KAGVTQTPRYLIKTRGQQVTLSCSPISGHRSVSWYQQTPGQGLQFLFEYFSETQRNKGNFPGRFSGRQFSNSRSEMNVSTLELGDSALYLCASSLFGQGANNEQFFGPGTRLTVL.

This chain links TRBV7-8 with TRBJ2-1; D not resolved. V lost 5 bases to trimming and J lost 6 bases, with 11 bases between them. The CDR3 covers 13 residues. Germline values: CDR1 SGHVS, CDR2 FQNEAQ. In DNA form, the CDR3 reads TGTGCCAGCAGCATGGCTTCTTCCAATGAGCAGTTCTTC. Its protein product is CASSMASSNEQFF.

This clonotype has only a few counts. The CDR3 region is CASSWAATDTQYF. DNA for the CDR3: TGTGCCAGCTCATGGGCCGCCACAGATACGCAGTATTTT. V is TRBV18 and J is TRBJ2-3; D is unresolved. In germline, CDR1 is KGHSH, CDR2 LQKENI. V was cut by 5 bases and J by 2 bases, with 8 bases left in between. This CDR3 has 13 amino acids.

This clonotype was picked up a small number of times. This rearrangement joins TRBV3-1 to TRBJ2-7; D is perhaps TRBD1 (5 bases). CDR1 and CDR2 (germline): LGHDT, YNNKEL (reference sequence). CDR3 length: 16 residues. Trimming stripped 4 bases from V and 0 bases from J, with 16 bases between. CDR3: CASSRWQDIRSYEQYF. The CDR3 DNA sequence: TGTGCCAGCAGCCGTTGGCAGGACATCCGCTCCTACGAGCAGTACTTC.

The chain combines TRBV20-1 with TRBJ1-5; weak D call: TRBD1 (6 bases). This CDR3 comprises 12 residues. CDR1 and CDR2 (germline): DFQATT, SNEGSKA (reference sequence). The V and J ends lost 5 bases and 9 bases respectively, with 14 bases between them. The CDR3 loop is CSAGAADRPQHF. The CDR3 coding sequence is TGCAGTGCTGGGGCGGCGGACAGGCCCCAGCATTTT.

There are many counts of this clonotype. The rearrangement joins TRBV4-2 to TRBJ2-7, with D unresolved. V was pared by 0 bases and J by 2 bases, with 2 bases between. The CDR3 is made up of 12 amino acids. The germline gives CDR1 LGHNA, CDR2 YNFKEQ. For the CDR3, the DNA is TGTGCCAGCAGCCAAGATGCCTACGAGCAGTACTTC. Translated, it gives CASSQDAYEQYF.

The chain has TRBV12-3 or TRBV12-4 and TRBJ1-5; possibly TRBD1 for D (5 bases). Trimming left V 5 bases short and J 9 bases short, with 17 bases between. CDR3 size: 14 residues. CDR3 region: CASSAAGGTRPQHF. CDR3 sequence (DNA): TGTGCCAGCAGTGCGGCGGGGGGGACGCGGCCCCAGCATTTT.

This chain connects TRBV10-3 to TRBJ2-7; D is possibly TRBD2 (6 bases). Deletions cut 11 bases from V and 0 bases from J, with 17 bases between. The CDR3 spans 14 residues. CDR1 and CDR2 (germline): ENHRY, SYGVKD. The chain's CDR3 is CAVTGTQNSYEQYF. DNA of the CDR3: TGTGCCGTTACCGGGACTCAAAACTCCTACGAGCAGTACTTC.

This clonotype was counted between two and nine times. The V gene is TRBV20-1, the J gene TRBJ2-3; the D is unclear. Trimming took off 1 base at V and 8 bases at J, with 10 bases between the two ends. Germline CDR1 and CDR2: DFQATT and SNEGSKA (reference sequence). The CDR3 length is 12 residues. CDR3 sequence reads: CSARAPGGTQYF. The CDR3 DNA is TGCAGTGCTAGAGCCCCCGGCGGTACGCAGTATTTT.

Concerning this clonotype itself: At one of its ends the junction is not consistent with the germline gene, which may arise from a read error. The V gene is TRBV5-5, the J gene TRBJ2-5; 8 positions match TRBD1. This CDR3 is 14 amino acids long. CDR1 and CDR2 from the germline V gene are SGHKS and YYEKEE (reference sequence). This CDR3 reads CASSLGRGQGTQYF. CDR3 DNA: TGTGCCAGCAGCTTGGGCAGGGGGCAAGGGACCCAGTACTTC. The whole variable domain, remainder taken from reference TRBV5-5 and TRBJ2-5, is DAGVTQSPTHLIKTRGQQVTLRCSPISGHKSVSWYQQVLGQGPQFIFQYYEKEERGRGNFPDRFSARQFPNYSSELNVNALLLGDSALYLCASSLGRGQGTQYFGPGTRLLVL.

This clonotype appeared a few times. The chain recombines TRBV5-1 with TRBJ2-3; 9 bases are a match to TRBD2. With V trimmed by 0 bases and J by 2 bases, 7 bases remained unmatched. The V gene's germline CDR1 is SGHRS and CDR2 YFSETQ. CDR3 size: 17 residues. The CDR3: CASSLVAGGPITDTQYF. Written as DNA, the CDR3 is TGCGCCAGCAGCTTGGTGGCGGGGGGGCCTATCACAGATACGCAGTATTTT.